Listed here are 14 T cell receptor beta chains from one sample, sequenced in a study of cytomegalovirus exposure and HLA in healthy donors. TCRdb keeps only in-frame clones here, not all; method: immunoSEQ multiplex PCR. Among some 79,000 clones listed, 90% to 95% were seen once. Source material: PBMCs. The receptor set was obtained from a woman aged 18-30 years in good health and CMV-seropositive.

V and J are TRBV7-9 and TRBJ1-1; D not certain. The CDR3 is made up of 13 amino acids. The V gene's germline CDR1 is SEHNR and CDR2 FQNEAQ (reference sequence). The germline V and J ends were trimmed by 1 base and 4 bases, with 7 bases remaining between them. The CDR3 protein is CASSLVPSTEAFF. CDR3 bases: TGTGCCAGCAGCTTAGTTCCGTCCACTGAAGCTTTCTTT.

V and J are TRBV9 and TRBJ2-7; TRBD2 matches 8 bases. Per the germline V gene, CDR1 is SGDLS and CDR2 is YYNGEE. This CDR3 has 13 residues. Trimming cost V 3 bases and J 5 bases; bases outside gene matches: 4. CDR3 protein: CASSGTSFHEQYF. The CDR3 DNA follows: TGTGCCAGCAGCGGGACTAGCTTCCACGAGCAGTACTTC.

The rearrangement links TRBV19 to TRBJ2-3, with 8 bases that match TRBD2. CDR1 and CDR2 from the germline V gene are LNHDA and SQIVND (reference sequence). Trimming cost V 6 bases and J 2 bases; bases outside gene matches: 7. This CDR3 region has 15 residues. The CDR3 protein is CASSLGGADTDTQYF. The CDR3, as DNA: TGTGCCAGTAGCCTCGGGGGGGCCGACACAGATACGCAGTATTTT.

The CDR3 DNA is TGTGCCAGCAGCTTGCACAGGGGAGGCTTGAACACTGAAGCTTTCTTT. Translating gives CASSLHRGGLNTEAFF. The J gene is TRBJ1-1, the V gene TRBV7-6, with TRBD1 matching over 7 bases. V shed 3 bases and J 0 bases; nucleotides not matched to a gene: 7. Germline CDR1 is SGHVS and CDR2 is FNYEAQ. This CDR3 contains 16 residues.

This clone was seen only once. V is TRBV7-9 and J is TRBJ2-1; tentative D call: TRBD1 (6 bases). The CDR3 loop spans 15 amino acids. V lost 7 bases and J lost 8, with 21 bases in between. CDR1 is SEHNR, CDR2 FQNEAQ, per germline (reference sequence). The CDR3 coding sequence is TGTGCCAGCACCCCGGGGCCCCCACAGGGAGATGAGCAGTTCTTC. It specifies CASTPGPPQGDEQFF. The complete variable domain, with remaining parts taken from reference TRBV7-9 and TRBJ2-1, reads DTGVSQNPRHKITKRGQNVTFRCDPISEHNRLYWYRQTLGQGPEFLTYFQNEAQLEKSRLLSDRFSAERPKGSFSTLEIQRTEQGDSAMYLCASTPGPPQGDEQFFGPGTRLTVL.

The chain carries TRBV5-4 and TRBJ2-7; 7 nucleotides line up with TRBD2. The CDR3 has 15 amino acids. Trimming at V came to 0 bases and at J to 4 bases, leaving 7 bases not matched to a gene. Germline V lookup: CDR1 SGHNT, CDR2 YYREEE (reference sequence). CDR3 amino acids: CASSLGRSGVYEQYF. The DNA for the CDR3 is TGTGCCAGCAGCTTGGGACGAAGCGGGGTATACGAGCAGTACTTC.

This rearrangement joins TRBV2 to TRBJ2-7; TRBD1 agrees at 9 bases. CDR1 is SNHLY and CDR2 is FYNNEI in the germline V gene. CDR3 length: 14 amino acids. Trimming took 6 bases from V and 7 from J; bases not matched to a gene: 10. CDR3 residues: CASRPTGGQREQYF. The CDR3 nucleotides read TGTGCCAGCAGGCCGACAGGGGGTCAACGGGAGCAGTACTTC.

V usage is TRBV11-2 and J usage is TRBJ2-6; D remains ambiguous. The ends were cut back, 3 bases at V and 2 bases at J, with 8 bases in the middle. The CDR3 is 15 residues long. CDR1 is SGHAT and CDR2 is FQNNGV in the germline V gene. DNA for the CDR3: TGTGCCAGCAGCTTTTCTGGAGCTGGGGCCAACGTCCTGACTTTC. It yields the protein CASSFSGAGANVLTF.

The chain combines TRBV11-2 with TRBJ1-1; no clear D. Trimming removed 4 bases from V and 8 bases from J, with 14 bases in between. The CDR3 sequence is 13 residues long. Germline values: CDR1 SGHAT, CDR2 FQNNGV. The CDR3 nucleotides read TGTGCCAGCAGCTCCGGGAGATCAACCGAAGCTTTCTTT. Protein product: CASSSGRSTEAFF.

V and J are TRBV30 and TRBJ1-2, with 8 bases matching TRBD1. This CDR3 is built from 13 residues. V was pared by 2 bases and J by 6 bases, with 5 bases of the junction left unmatched. The germline gives CDR1 GTSNPN, CDR2 SVGIG (reference sequence). The CDR3 is CAWSQDRVNGYTF. The CDR3 nucleotides are TGTGCCTGGAGTCAGGACAGGGTGAATGGCTACACCTTC. The entire variable domain, with the rest obtained from reference TRBV30 and TRBJ1-2, is as follows: SQTIHQWPATLVQPVGSPLSLECTVEGTSNPNLYWYRQAAGRGLQLLFYSVGIGQISSEVPQNLSASRPQDRQFILSSKKLLLSDSGFYLCAWSQDRVNGYTFGSGTRLTVV.

This rearrangement joins TRBV10-3 to TRBJ1-2; D not resolved. The CDR3 sequence is 17 residues long. The V gene's germline CDR1 is ENHRY and CDR2 SYGVKD. V lost 2 bases and J lost 2, with 18 bases in between. CDR3 DNA sequence: TGTGCCATCAGTGAGGCGACCGCCGGTCGGGTAAACTATGGCTACACCTTC. Amino acid sequence: CAISEATAGRVNYGYTF.

CDR3 DNA sequence: TGTGCCAGCAGAAAAGCGGGGGCCCTCACCGGGGAGCTGTTTTTT. Translation: CASRKAGALTGELFF. J is TRBJ2-2 and V is TRBV7-9, with 8 bases identical to TRBD2. V shed 6 bases, J shed 4 bases, and the junction held 7 bases outside the gene matches. Looked up from germline, CDR1 is SEHNR and CDR2 is FQNEAQ (reference sequence). CDR3 length equals 15 residues.

The V gene is TRBV7-9, the J gene TRBJ1-2, with D possibly matching TRBD1 (5 bases). The V gene lost 5 bases and the J gene lost 5 bases, with 24 bases spanning the gap. Per germline, CDR1 SEHNR and CDR2 FQNEAQ (reference sequence). The CDR3 spans 17 residues. CDR3 sequence: CASSPQAGQGFSYGYTF. The CDR3 DNA follows: TGTGCCAGCAGCCCCCAAGCGGGCCAGGGTTTTAGTTATGGCTACACCTTC.

The J gene is TRBJ2-3, the V gene TRBV28, with D possibly being TRBD2 (6 bases). The CDR3 extends over 16 amino acids. The germline V gene has CDR1 MDHEN and CDR2 SYDVKM. The germline V and J ends were trimmed by 5 bases and 0 bases, with 15 bases remaining between them. The CDR3 loop is CASSRPGRRSTDTQYF. In nucleotides, the CDR3 is TGTGCCAGCAGTCGCCCGGGGAGGCGAAGCACAGATACGCAGTATTTT.